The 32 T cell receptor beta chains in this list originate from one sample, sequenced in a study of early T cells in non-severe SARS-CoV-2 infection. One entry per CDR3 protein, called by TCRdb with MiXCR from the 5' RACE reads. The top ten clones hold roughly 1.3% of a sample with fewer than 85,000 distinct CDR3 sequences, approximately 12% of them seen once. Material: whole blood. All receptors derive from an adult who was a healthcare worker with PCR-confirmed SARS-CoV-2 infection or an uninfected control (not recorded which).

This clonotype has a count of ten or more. The CDR3 region is CASSETRANTGELFF. CDR3 nucleotides: TGTGCCAGCAGTGAGACTAGAGCGAACACCGGGGAGCTGTTTTTT. The rearrangement uses TRBV25-1 and TRBJ2-2; weak D call: TRBD2 (6 bases). V was trimmed by 3 bases and J by 0 bases, leaving 8 bases between them. Germline V gene lookup returns CDR1 MGHDK and CDR2 SYGVNS. This CDR3 region has 15 residues.

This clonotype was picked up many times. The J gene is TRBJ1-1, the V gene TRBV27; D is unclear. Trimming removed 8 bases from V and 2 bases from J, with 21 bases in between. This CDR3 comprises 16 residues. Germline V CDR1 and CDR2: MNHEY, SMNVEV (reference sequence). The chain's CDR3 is CASGDTNRPFNTEAFF. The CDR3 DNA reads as TGTGCCAGCGGAGACACGAATCGTCCATTTAACACTGAAGCTTTCTTT.

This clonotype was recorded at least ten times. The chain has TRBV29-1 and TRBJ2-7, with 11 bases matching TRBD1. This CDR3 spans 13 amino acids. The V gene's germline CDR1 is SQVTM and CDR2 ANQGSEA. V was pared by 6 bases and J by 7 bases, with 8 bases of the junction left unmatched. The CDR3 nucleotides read TGCAGCGTGGGAGGACAGGGGGCGCCTGAGCAGTACTTC. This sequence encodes CSVGGQGAPEQYF.

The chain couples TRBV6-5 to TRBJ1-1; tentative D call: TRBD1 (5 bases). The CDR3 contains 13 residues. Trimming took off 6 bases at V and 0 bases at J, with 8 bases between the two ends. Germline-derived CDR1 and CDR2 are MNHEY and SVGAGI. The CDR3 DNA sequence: TGTGCCAGCAGCACAGGACTGAACACTGAAGCTTTCTTT. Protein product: CASSTGLNTEAFF.

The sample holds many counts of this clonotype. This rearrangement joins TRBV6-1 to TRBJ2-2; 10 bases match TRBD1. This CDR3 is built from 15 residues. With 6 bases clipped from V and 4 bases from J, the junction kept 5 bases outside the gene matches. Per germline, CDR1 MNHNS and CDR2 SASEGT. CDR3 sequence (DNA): TGTGCCAGCAGGGGACAGGGGATAGTCACCGGGGAGCTGTTTTTT. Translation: CASRGQGIVTGELFF.

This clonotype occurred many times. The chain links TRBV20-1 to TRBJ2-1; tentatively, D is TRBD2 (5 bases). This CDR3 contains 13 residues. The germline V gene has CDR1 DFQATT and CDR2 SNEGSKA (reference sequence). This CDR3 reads CSSVDPVGGEQFF. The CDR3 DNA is TGCAGCAGTGTTGACCCGGTCGGCGGGGAGCAGTTCTTC.

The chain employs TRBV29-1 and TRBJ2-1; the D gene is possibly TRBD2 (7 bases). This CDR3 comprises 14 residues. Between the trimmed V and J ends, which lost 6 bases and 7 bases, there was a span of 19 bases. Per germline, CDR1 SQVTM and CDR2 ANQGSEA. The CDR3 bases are TGCAGCGTGCACGGGGGGCAAACGGGGAATGAGCAGTTCTTC. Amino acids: CSVHGGQTGNEQFF.

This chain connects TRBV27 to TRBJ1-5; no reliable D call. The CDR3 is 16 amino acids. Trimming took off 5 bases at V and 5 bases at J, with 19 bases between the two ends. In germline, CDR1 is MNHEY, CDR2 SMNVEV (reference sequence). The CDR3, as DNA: TGTGCCAGCAGTCCCCGTTTGGGGTCGACTCATCAGCCCCAGCATTTT. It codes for CASSPRLGSTHQPQHF.

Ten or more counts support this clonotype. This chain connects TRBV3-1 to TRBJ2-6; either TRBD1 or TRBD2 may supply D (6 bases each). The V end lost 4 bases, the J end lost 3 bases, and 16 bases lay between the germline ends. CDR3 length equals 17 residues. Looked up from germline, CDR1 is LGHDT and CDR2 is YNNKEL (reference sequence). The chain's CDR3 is CASSLTPQGGGANVLTF. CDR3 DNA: TGTGCCAGCAGCCTTACGCCACAGGGAGGTGGGGCCAACGTCCTGACTTTC.

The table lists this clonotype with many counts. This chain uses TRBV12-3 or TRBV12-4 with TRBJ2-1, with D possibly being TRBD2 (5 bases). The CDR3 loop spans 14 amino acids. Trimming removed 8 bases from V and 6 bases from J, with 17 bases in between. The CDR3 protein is CASSTGLQINEQFF. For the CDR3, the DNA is TGTGCCAGCTCGACCGGACTTCAGATCAATGAGCAGTTCTTC.

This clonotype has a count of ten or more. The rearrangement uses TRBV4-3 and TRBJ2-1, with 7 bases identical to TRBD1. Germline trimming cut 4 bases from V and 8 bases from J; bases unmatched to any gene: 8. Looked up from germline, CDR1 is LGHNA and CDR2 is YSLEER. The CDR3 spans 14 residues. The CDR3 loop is CASSPPTGSHEQFF. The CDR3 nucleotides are TGCGCCAGCAGCCCCCCGACAGGGAGCCATGAGCAGTTCTTC.

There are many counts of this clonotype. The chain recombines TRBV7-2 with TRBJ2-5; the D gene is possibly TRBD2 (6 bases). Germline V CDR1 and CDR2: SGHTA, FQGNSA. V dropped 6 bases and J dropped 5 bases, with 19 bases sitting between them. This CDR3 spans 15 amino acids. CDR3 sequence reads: CASSSDSGTGETQYF. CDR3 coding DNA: TGTGCCAGCAGTTCCGATTCCGGGACTGGTGAGACCCAGTACTTC. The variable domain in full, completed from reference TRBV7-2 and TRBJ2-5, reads GAGVSQSPSNKVTEKGKDVELRCDPISGHTALYWYRQSLGQGLEFLIYFQGNSAPDKSGLPSDRFSAERTGGSVSTLTIQRTQQEDSAVYLCASSSDSGTGETQYFGPGTRLLVL.

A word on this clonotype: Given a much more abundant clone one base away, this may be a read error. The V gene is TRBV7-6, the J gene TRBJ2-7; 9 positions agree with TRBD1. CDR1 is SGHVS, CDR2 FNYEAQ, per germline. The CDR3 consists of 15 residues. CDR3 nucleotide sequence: TGTGTCAGCAGCTTGAGGGACAGGGAATCCTACGAGCAGTACTTC. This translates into CVSSLRDRESYEQYF.

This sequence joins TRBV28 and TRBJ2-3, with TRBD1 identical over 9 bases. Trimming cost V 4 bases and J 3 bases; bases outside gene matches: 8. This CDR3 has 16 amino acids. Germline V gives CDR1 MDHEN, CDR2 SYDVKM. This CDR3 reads CASSSLQGARTDTQYF. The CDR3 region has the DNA TGTGCCAGCAGTTCCCTACAGGGGGCGAGGACAGATACGCAGTATTTT.

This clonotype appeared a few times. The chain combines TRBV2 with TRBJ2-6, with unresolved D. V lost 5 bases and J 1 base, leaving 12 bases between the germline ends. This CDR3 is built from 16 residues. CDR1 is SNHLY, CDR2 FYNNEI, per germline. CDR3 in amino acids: CASSPYVPSGANVLTF. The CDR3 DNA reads TGTGCCAGCAGTCCTTACGTCCCTTCTGGGGCCAACGTCCTGACTTTC.

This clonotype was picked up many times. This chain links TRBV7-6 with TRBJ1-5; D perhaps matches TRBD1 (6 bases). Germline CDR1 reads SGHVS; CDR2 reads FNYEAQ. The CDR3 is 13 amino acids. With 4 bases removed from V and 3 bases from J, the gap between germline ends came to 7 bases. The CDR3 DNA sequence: TGTGCCAGCAGCTGGGGGGCCAATCAGCCCCAGCATTTT. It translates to CASSWGANQPQHF.

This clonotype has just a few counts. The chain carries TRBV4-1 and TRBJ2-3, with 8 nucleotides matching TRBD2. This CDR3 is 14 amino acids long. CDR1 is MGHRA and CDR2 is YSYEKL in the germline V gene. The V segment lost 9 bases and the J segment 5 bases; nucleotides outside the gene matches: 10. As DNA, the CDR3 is TGCGCCAGAGAGAGCGGGAGAGGCAGAGATACGCAGTATTTT. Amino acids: CARESGRGRDTQYF.

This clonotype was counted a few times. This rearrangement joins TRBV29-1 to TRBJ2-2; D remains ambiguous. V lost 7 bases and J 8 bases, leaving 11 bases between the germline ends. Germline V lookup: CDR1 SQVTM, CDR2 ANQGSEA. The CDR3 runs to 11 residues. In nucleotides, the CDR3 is TGCAGCGGCAGCACCCTAGGGGAGCTGTTTTTT. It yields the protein CSGSTLGELFF.

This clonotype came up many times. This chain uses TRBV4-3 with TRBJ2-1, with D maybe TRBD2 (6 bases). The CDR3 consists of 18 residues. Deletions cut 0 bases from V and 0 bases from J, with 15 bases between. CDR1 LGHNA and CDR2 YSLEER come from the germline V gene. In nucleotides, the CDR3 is TGCGCCAGCAGCCAAGATCCCGCTAGCGTCGTCTCCTACAATGAGCAGTTCTTC. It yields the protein CASSQDPASVVSYNEQFF.

CDR3 in amino acids: CASSQGGLQLGTEAFF. In DNA, the CDR3 is TGTGCCAGCAGCCAAGGAGGGCTACAGTTAGGGACTGAAGCTTTCTTT. J is TRBJ1-1 and V is TRBV3-1; no firm D call. The V gene lost 1 base and the J gene lost 5 bases, with 17 bases spanning the gap. Germline-derived CDR1 and CDR2 are LGHDT and YNNKEL (reference sequence). This CDR3 spans 16 amino acids.

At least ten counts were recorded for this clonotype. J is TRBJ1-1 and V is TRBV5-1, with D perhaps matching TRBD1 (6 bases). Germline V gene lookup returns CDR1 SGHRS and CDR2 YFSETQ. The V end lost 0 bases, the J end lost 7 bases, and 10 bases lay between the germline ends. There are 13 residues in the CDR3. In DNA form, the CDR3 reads TGCGCCAGCAGCTTGGGTCAGGGGAATGAAGCTTTCTTT. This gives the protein CASSLGQGNEAFF.

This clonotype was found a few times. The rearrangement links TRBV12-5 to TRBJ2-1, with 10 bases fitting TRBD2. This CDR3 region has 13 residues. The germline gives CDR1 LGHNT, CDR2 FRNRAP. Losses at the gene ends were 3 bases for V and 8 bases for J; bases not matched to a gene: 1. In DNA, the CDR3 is TGTGCTAGTGGTTTTACTAGCGGGGATGAGCAGTTCTTC. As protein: CASGFTSGDEQFF.

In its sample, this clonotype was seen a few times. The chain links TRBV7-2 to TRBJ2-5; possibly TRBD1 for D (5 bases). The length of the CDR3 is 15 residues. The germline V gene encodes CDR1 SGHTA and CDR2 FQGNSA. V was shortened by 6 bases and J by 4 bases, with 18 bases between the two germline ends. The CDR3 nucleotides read TGTGCCAGCAGGAGGAAGACAGTTGGGTTAGAGACCCAGTACTTC. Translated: CASRRKTVGLETQYF.

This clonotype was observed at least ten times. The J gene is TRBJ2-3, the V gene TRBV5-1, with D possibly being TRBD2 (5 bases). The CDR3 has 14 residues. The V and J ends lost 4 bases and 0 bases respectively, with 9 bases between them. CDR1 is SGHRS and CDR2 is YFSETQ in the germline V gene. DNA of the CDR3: TGCGCCAGCAGCGCACCTAGCAGCACAGATACGCAGTATTTT. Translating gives CASSAPSSTDTQYF.

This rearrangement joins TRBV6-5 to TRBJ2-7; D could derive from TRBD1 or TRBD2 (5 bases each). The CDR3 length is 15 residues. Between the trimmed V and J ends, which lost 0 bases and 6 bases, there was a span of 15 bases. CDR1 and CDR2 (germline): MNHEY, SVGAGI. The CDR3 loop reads CASSYSSQGPGEQYF. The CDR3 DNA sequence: TGTGCCAGCAGTTACTCGAGCCAGGGACCGGGCGAGCAGTACTTC.

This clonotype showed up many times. CDR3 loop: CASSQQKRADGSPLHF. As DNA, the CDR3 is TGTGCCAGCAGCCAGCAAAAAAGGGCGGATGGATCACCCCTCCACTTT. The chain is built from TRBV4-2 and TRBJ1-6; D uncertain. This CDR3 is built from 16 residues. V lost 3 bases and J lost 10, with 19 bases in between. The germline V gene has CDR1 LGHNA and CDR2 YNFKEQ.

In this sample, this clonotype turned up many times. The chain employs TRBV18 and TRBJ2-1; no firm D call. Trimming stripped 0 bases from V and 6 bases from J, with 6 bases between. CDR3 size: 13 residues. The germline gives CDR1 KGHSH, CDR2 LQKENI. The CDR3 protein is CASSPPPGNEQFF. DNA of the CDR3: TGTGCCAGCTCACCACCCCCCGGCAATGAGCAGTTCTTC.

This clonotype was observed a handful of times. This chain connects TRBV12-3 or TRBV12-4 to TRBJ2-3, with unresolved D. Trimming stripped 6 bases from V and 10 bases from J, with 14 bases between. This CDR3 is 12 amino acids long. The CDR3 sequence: CASSLQSQAQYF. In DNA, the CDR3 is TGTGCCAGCAGCCTTCAGAGTCAGGCGCAGTATTTT.

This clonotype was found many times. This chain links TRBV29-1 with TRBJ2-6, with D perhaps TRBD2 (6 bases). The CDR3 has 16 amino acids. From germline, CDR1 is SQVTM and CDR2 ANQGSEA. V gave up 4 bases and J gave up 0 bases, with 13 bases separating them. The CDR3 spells CSVALALSSGANVLTF. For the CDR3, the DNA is TGCAGCGTTGCCCTAGCGCTAAGCTCTGGGGCCAACGTCCTGACTTTC.

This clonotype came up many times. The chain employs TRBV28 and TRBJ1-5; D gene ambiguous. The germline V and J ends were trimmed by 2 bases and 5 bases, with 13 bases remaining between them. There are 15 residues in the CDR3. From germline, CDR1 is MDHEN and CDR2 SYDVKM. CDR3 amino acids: CASSLGVRGDQPQHF. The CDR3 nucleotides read TGTGCCAGCAGTTTAGGGGTTCGAGGTGATCAGCCCCAGCATTTT.

The DNA for the CDR3 is TGTGCCACCAGAGGACTCATTGGGGGGGAAGAGACCCAGTACTTC. Its protein is CATRGLIGGEETQYF. The chain employs TRBV7-6 and TRBJ2-5; 7 bases match TRBD2. V gave up 10 bases and J gave up 3 bases; unmatched junction bases: 14. Germline values: CDR1 SGHVS, CDR2 FNYEAQ. The CDR3 is 15 residues long.

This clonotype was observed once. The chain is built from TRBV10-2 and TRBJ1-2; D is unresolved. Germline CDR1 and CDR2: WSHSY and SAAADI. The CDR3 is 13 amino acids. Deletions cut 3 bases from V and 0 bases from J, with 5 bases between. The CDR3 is CASSDRTNYGYTF. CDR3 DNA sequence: TGCGCCAGCAGTGACAGGACTAACTATGGCTACACCTTC.